This is a list of T cell receptor beta chains from one sample in a study of T cells in localized non-small cell lung cancer. Libraries were prepared by immunoSEQ multiplex PCR; TCRdb keeps only in-frame clonotypes and omits some of them. The data contain approximately 33,000 clones, approximately 90% of them singletons. The specimen comprised peripheral blood, sampled before any cancer treatment. These receptors all stem from a female donor at least 60 years old with stage I lung adenocarcinoma. Each CDR3 is given with its conserved first and last residue. D genes are given only for firm matches. Clone size is given for some rows only: seen once, a few or many times, or a class if the clone is expanded.

CDR3 length | D gene | J gene | V gene | clone size | CDR3 DNA | CDR3 protein
17 | TRBD1 | TRBJ2-2 | TRBV5-6 | - | TGTGCCAGCAGCCCCCCGGACAGGAGGCTGTCCGCCGGGGAGCTGTTTTTT | CASSPPDRRLSAGELFF
12 | - | TRBJ2-1 | TRBV28 | few | TGTGCCAGCAGCGAGGGGCTACATGAGCAGTTCTTC | CASSEGLHEQFF
15 | - | TRBJ1-2 | TRBV6-1 | - | TGTGCCAGCAGTGAAGGAGCACAGGTTCTATATGGCTACACCTTC | CASSEGAQVLYGYTF
16 | - | TRBJ1-1 | TRBV19 | - | TGTGCCAGTAGTATGGGGCTGCTCGGGGGCGGGGGTGAAGCTTTCTTT | CASSMGLLGGGGEAFF
14 | - | TRBJ1-6 | TRBV6-1 | - | TGTGCCAGCAGTGACAGGGATCGGACTCTAGCCCTCCACTTT | CASSDRDRTLALHF
12 | - | TRBJ2-1 | TRBV9 | - | TGTGCCAGCAGCGTAGGTATGGACGAGCAGTTCTTC | CASSVGMDEQFF
16 | TRBD1 | TRBJ1-4 | TRBV28 | - | TGTGCCAGCAGTTCAGGGGGCGCGGGGGCTAATGAAAAACTGTTTTTT | CASSSGGAGANEKLFF
17 | - | TRBJ1-3 | TRBV5-6 | - | TGTGCCAGCAGCGCGGACAGTTTGGAACGCTCTGGAAACACCATATATTTT | CASSADSLERSGNTIYF
13 | TRBD1 | TRBJ2-1 | TRBV5-5 | - | TGTGCCAGCAGGGGGACAGCGAACAATGAGCAGTTCTTC | CASRGTANNEQFF
15 | TRBD2 | TRBJ2-7 | TRBV5-1 | - | TGCGCCAGCAGCGCTTTGGGGGGGAGCTCCTACGAGCAGTACTTC | CASSALGGSSYEQYF
17 | TRBD2 | TRBJ2-1 | TRBV7-7 | - | TGTGCCAGCAGTTCTTGGACTAGCGGGGGGTCCCTTCCTGAGCAGTTCTTC | CASSSWTSGGSLPEQFF
14 | TRBD1 | TRBJ2-7 | TRBV7-2 | - | TGTGCCAGCAGCTTAGGGACAGGTACCTACGAGCAGTACTTC | CASSLGTGTYEQYF
14 | TRBD1 | TRBJ1-4 | TRBV19 | - | TGTGCCAGTAGTATACAGGGGGGGAATGAAAAACTGTTTTTT | CASSIQGGNEKLFF
16 | - | TRBJ1-5 | TRBV7-8 | - | TGTGCCAGCAGCTTAATGGACAGCTCGAGCAATCAGCCCCAGCATTTT | CASSLMDSSSNQPQHF
17 | - | TRBJ2-7 | TRBV7-6 | - | TGTGCCAGCAGCACTAGCCGGTCGGGTAGGGTGGACTACGAGCAGTACTTC | CASSTSRSGRVDYEQYF
17 | - | TRBJ1-4 | TRBV9 | - | TGTGCCAGCAGCGCAGGGAGACAGGCAACAACTAATGAAAAACTGTTTTTT | CASSAGRQATTNEKLFF
14 | - | TRBJ2-2 | TRBV2 | - | TGTGCCAGCAAGGGGGGAGCGAACACCGGGGAGCTGTTTTTT | CASKGGANTGELFF
14 | - | TRBJ1-4 | TRBV19 | once | TGTGCCAGTAACTCATTGGGGGGCCCAGAAAAACTGTTTTTT | CASNSLGGPEKLFF
14 | - | TRBJ1-1 | TRBV5-1 | - | TGCGCCAGCAGCTTTCAAGGGTCCAACACTGAAGCTTTCTTT | CASSFQGSNTEAFF
18 | TRBD1 | TRBJ2-1 | TRBV5-5 | - | TGTGCCAGCAGCCTCCCCCTCGAGGTTACCATAGGGGGCGATGAGCAGTTCTTC | CASSLPLEVTIGGDEQFF
15 | TRBD2 | TRBJ2-5 | TRBV9 | - | TGTGCCAGCAGCGCTACCGGGACTAGTGGAGAGACCCAGTACTTC | CASSATGTSGETQYF
16 | - | TRBJ2-3 | TRBV19 | - | TGTGCCAGTAGTAGCTTACGAGGGGCGCGAGGTGATACGCAGTATTTT | CASSSLRGARGDTQYF
17 | TRBD1 | TRBJ1-6 | TRBV5-6 | - | TGTGCCAGCGGTCCGGGACAGTTGAGCTCCTATAATTCACCCCTCCACTTT | CASGPGQLSSYNSPLHF
14 | TRBD1 | TRBJ1-2 | TRBV6-5 | - | TGTGCCAGCAGTTACTCTGGGACAGGGAGGGGCTACACCTTC | CASSYSGTGRGYTF
14 | - | TRBJ1-2 | TRBV2 | - | TGTGCCAGCAGTGAAGCCCGACAGGACTATGGCTACACCTTC | CASSEARQDYGYTF
11 | - | TRBJ2-7 | TRBV6-1 | - | TGTGCCTCCCGGAACTACAACGAGCAGTACTTC | CASRNYNEQYF